This passage covers 13 T cell receptor beta chains from one sample sequenced in a study of T cell responses to AZD1222 COVID-19 vaccine. Repertoires were generated with immunoSEQ multiplex PCR, while TCRdb's copy carries only in-frame clones and drops some. The sample shows approximately 140,000 clones, about nine tenths of them seen only once. Here the sequenced sample was peripheral blood, taken 28 days after the second AZD1222 dose. These receptors all stem from an adult who received the AZD1222 COVID-19 vaccine.

A single count supports this clone. Additional DNA sequences in this sample encode the identical CDR3. The CDR3 DNA reads TGTGCCAGCAGTTTAGATAGCAATCAGCCCCAGCATTTT. Its protein product is CASSLDSNQPQHF. The V gene is TRBV27, the J gene TRBJ1-5; D call uncertain. V lost 2 bases, J lost 0 bases, and 2 bases lay in between. The germline V gene encodes CDR1 MNHEY and CDR2 SMNVEV (reference sequence). The CDR3 length is 13 residues.

The chain couples TRBV5-5 to TRBJ1-1, with a tentative D call TRBD1 (5 bases). This CDR3 contains 15 residues. The V gene lost 0 bases and the J gene lost 2 bases, with 11 bases spanning the gap. Germline V gene lookup returns CDR1 SGHKS and CDR2 YYEKEE (reference sequence). The CDR3 loop reads CASSLAIGGNTEAFF. CDR3 sequence (DNA): TGTGCCAGCAGCTTGGCTATCGGGGGAAACACTGAAGCTTTCTTT. Full variable domain (missing parts from reference TRBV5-5 and TRBJ1-1): DAGVTQSPTHLIKTRGQQVTLRCSPISGHKSVSWYQQVLGQGPQFIFQYYEKEERGRGNFPDRFSARQFPNYSSELNVNALLLGDSALYLCASSLAIGGNTEAFFGQGTRLTVV.

The V gene is TRBV28, the J gene TRBJ2-2, with D perhaps TRBD1 (6 bases). Per germline, CDR1 MDHEN and CDR2 SYDVKM. The CDR3 covers 17 residues. Trimming took off 0 bases at V and 1 base at J, with 12 bases between the two ends. Here the CDR3 DNA reads TGTGCCAGCAGTTTATGGCCAGGGGTCCTGAACACCGGGGAGCTGTTTTTT. Its translation is CASSLWPGVLNTGELFF.

The V and J genes are TRBV7-2 and TRBJ2-1, with 7 bases matching TRBD2. Germline assignment: CDR1 SGHTA and CDR2 FQGNSA. V gave up 6 bases and J gave up 9 bases; unmatched junction bases: 8. This CDR3 region has 13 residues. The CDR3: CASRATSAGEQFF. The CDR3 DNA reads TGTGCCAGCAGGGCTACTAGCGCGGGTGAGCAGTTCTTC.

The V call is TRBV5-1, the J call TRBJ2-2; possible D gene TRBD1, 6 bases. Per the germline V gene, CDR1 is SGHRS and CDR2 is YFSETQ. V was trimmed by 0 bases and J by 3 bases, leaving 18 bases between them. CDR3 size: 18 residues. The CDR3 nucleotides are TGCGCCAGCAGCTTGGAGCCCCACAGGGTTTTTTACACCGGGGAGCTGTTTTTT. Its translation is CASSLEPHRVFYTGELFF.

V is TRBV7-9 and J is TRBJ2-7; TRBD2 agrees at 13 bases. CDR3 length: 16 amino acids. J was trimmed by 6 bases and V by 5 bases; bases with no gene match: 10. Germline lookup yields CDR1 SEHNR and CDR2 FQNEAQ (reference sequence). For the CDR3, the DNA is TGTGCCAGCAGCCTACTAGCGGGGGGGCTATCCCTCGAGCAGTACTTC. Translated, it gives CASSLLAGGLSLEQYF.

V gene TRBV19 combines with J gene TRBJ1-1; TRBD1 matches at 10 bases. CDR1 is LNHDA, CDR2 SQIVND, per germline (reference sequence). CDR3 size: 15 residues. The V segment lost 5 bases and the J segment 1 base; nucleotides outside the gene matches: 4. CDR3 amino acids: CASSSWTGGNTEAFF. In nucleotides, the CDR3 is TGTGCCAGTAGTTCGTGGACAGGGGGGAACACTGAAGCTTTCTTT.

This clone came up once. The V and J genes are TRBV24-1 and TRBJ2-1; 10 bases are shared with TRBD2. The V and J ends lost 5 bases and 6 bases, in that order; junction bases with no gene match: 6. From germline, CDR1 is KGHDR and CDR2 SFDVKD. CDR3 size: 15 residues. The CDR3, as DNA: TGTGCCACCAGTGCTAGCGGGAGAATGGGCAATGAGCAGTTCTTC. The encoded protein is CATSASGRMGNEQFF.

The chain joins TRBV30 to TRBJ1-5; TRBD1 matches at 8 bases. Per germline, CDR1 GTSNPN and CDR2 SVGIG (reference sequence). This CDR3 comprises 13 residues. Trimming at V came to 3 bases and at J to 7 bases, leaving 5 bases not matched to a gene. The CDR3 DNA reads TGTGCCTGGAGCAAAGACAGGGGCCAGCCCCAGCATTTT. Translation gives CAWSKDRGQPQHF.

The gene calls are TRBV12-3 or TRBV12-4 and TRBJ1-2; tentatively, D is TRBD1 (5 bases). The CDR3 is made up of 13 amino acids. V lost 5 bases to trimming and J lost 4 bases, with 11 bases between them. The CDR3 sequence is CASSLRGPYGYTF. The CDR3 DNA is TGTGCCAGCAGTCTCCGGGGCCCCTATGGCTACACCTTC.

The chain employs TRBV19 and TRBJ2-7, with 7 bases fitting TRBD1. V dropped 3 bases and J dropped 6; count of bases not matched to a gene: 2. Germline V gene sequence: CDR1 LNHDA, CDR2 SQIVND (reference sequence). The CDR3 loop spans 12 amino acids. The CDR3 bases are TGTGCCAGTAGTATGACAGGGTTCGAGCAGTACTTC. Amino acids: CASSMTGFEQYF.

The V and J genes are TRBV4-2 and TRBJ1-5; tentatively, D is TRBD1 (6 bases). Germline V gene sequence: CDR1 LGHNA, CDR2 YNFKEQ. This CDR3 has 14 amino acids. Trimming stripped 1 base from V and 15 bases from J, with 19 bases between. The CDR3 sequence: CASSQVKSTGRVHF. In nucleotides, the CDR3 is TGTGCCAGCAGCCAAGTTAAATCGACAGGAAGGGTGCATTTT.

The V call is TRBV10-2, the J call TRBJ1-2, with D unresolved. V was cut by 3 bases and J by 2 bases, with 7 bases left in between. The CDR3 runs 13 residues. Per the germline V gene, CDR1 is WSHSY and CDR2 is SAAADI. CDR3 sequence reads: CASSETRNYGYTF. Here the CDR3 DNA reads TGCGCCAGCAGTGAAACCCGGAACTATGGCTACACCTTC.